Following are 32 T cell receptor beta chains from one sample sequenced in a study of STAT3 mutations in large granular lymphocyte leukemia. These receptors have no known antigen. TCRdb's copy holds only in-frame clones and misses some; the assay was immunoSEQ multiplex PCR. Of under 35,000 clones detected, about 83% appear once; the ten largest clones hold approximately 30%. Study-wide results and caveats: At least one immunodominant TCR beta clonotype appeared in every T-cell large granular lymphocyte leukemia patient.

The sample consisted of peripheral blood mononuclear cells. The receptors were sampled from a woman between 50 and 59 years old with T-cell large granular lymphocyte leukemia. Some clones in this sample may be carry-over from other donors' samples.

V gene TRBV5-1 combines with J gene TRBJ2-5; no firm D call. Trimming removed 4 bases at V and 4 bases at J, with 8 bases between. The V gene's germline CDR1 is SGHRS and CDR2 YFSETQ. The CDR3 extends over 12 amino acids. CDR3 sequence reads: CASSRWGETQYF. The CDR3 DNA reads TGCGCCAGCAGCCGCTGGGGAGAGACCCAGTACTTC.

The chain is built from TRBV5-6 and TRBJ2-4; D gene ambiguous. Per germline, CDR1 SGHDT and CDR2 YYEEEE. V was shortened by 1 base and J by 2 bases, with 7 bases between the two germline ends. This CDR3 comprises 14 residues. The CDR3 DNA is TGTGCCAGCAGCTTGAAAGGGACCAAAAACATTCAGTACTTC. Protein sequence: CASSLKGTKNIQYF.

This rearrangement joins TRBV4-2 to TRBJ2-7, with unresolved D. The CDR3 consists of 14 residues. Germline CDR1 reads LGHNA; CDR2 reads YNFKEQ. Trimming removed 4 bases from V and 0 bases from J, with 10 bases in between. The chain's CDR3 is CASSPTVVSYEQYF. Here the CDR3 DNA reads TGTGCCAGCAGCCCGACCGTAGTCTCCTACGAGCAGTACTTC.

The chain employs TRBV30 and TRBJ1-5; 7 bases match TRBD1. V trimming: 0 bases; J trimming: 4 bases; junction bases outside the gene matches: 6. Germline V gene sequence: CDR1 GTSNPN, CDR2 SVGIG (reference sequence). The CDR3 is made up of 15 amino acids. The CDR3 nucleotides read TGTGCCTGGAGTGTGTCTCAGGGGGGTAATCAGCCCCAGCATTTT. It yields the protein CAWSVSQGGNQPQHF.

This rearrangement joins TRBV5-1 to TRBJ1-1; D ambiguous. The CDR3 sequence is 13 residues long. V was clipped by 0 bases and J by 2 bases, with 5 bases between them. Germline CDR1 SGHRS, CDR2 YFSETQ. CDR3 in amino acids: CASSLEVNTEAFF. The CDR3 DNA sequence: TGCGCCAGCAGCTTGGAGGTTAACACTGAAGCTTTCTTT.

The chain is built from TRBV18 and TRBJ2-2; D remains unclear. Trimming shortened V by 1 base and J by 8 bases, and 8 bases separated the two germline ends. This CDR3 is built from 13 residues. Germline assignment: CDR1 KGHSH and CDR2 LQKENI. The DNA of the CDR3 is TGTGCCAGCTCACCACAGCTTCAGGGGGAGCTGTTTTTT. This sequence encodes CASSPQLQGELFF.

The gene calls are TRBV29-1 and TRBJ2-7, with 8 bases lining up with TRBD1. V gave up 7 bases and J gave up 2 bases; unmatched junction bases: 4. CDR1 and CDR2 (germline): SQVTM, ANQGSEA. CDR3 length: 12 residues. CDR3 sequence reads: CSGKQGAYEQYF. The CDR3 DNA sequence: TGCAGCGGGAAACAGGGGGCCTACGAGCAGTACTTC.

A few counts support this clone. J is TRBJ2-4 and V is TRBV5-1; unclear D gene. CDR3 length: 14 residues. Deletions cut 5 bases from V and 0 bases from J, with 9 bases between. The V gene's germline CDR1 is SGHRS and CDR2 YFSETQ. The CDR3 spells CASSGSVAKNIQYF. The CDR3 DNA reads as TGCGCCAGCAGTGGCTCGGTAGCCAAAAACATTCAGTACTTC. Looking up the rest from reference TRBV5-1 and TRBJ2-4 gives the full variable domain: KAGVTQTPRYLIKTRGQQVTLSCSPISGHRSVSWYQQTPGQGLQFLFEYFSETQRNKGNFPGRFSGRQFSNSRSEMNVSTLELGDSALYLCASSGSVAKNIQYFGAGTRLSVL.

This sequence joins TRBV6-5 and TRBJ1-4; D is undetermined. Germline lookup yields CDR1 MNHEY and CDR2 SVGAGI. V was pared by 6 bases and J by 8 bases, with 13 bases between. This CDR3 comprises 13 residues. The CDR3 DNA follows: TGTGCCAGCAGAGGCAGGATCCGGGAAAAACTGTTTTTT. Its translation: CASRGRIREKLFF.

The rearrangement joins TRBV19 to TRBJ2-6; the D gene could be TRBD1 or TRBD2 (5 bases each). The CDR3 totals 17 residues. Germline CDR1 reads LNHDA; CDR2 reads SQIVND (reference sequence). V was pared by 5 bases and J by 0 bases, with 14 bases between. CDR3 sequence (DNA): TGTGCCAGTAGTGCCCCCTGGGGGACCTCTGGGGCCAACGTCCTGACTTTC. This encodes CASSAPWGTSGANVLTF.

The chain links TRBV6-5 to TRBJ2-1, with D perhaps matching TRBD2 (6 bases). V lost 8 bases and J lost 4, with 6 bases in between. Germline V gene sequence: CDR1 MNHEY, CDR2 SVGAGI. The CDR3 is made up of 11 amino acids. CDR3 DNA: TGTGCCAGCGGACTATACAATGAGCAGTTCTTC. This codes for CASGLYNEQFF.

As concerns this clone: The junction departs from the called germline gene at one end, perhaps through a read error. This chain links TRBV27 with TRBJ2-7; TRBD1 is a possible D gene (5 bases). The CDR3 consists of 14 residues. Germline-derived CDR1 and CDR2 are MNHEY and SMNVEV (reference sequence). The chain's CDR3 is CASSISRAEYEQYF. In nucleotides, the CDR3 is TGTGCCAGCAGTATATCCAGGGCCGAGTACGAGCAGTACTTC.

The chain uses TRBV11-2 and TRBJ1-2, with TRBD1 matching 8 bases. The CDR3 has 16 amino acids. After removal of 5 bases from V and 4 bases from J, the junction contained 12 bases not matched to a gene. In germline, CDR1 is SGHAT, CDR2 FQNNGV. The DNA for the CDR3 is TGTGCCAGCAGCATTACGACAGGGGACTTAGGCTATGGCTACACCTTC. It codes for CASSITTGDLGYGYTF.

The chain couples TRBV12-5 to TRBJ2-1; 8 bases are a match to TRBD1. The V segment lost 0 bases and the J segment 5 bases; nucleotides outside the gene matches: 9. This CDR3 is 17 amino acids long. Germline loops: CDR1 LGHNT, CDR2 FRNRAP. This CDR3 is CASGLVIDRGSDNEQFF. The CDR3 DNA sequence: TGTGCTAGTGGTTTGGTTATAGACAGGGGAAGCGACAATGAGCAGTTCTTC.

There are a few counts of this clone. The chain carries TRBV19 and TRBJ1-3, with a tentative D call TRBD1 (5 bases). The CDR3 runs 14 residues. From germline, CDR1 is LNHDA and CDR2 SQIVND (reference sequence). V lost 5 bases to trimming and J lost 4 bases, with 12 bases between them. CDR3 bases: TGTGCCAGTAGTTGGTCAGGGTACGGAAACACCATATATTTT. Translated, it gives CASSWSGYGNTIYF.

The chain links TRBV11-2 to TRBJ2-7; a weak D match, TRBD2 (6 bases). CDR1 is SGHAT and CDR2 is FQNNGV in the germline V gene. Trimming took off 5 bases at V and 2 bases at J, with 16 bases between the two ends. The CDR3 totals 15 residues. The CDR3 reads CASSVEYGSPYEQYF. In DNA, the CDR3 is TGTGCCAGCAGCGTCGAGTACGGGAGCCCCTACGAGCAGTACTTC.

The DNA of the CDR3 is TGTGCCAGCAGCTTAGACAGGGGGAGGACGGGAGGCTACACCTTC. Its protein is CASSLDRGRTGGYTF. The chain employs TRBV7-3 and TRBJ1-2; 9 bases agree with TRBD1. The germline V gene has CDR1 SGHTA and CDR2 FQGTGA. The CDR3 runs to 15 residues. J gave up 8 bases and V 2 bases, and 9 bases lay outside the gene matches.

CDR3 DNA: TGCGCCAGCAGATCCCCGGGACAGGGAGTTTATGGCTACACCTTC. This translates into CASRSPGQGVYGYTF. The chain has TRBV5-1 and TRBJ1-2, with TRBD1 matching 9 bases. V lost 5 bases to trimming and J lost 5 bases; unmatched junction nucleotides: 10. CDR1 and CDR2 from the germline V gene are SGHRS and YFSETQ. The CDR3 runs 15 residues.

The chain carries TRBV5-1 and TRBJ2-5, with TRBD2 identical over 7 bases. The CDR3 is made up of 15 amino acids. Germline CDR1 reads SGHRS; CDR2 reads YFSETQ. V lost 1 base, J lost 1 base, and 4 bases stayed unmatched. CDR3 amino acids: CASSLSGASQETQYF. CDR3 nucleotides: TGCGCCAGCAGCTTGAGCGGGGCCTCCCAAGAGACCCAGTACTTC.

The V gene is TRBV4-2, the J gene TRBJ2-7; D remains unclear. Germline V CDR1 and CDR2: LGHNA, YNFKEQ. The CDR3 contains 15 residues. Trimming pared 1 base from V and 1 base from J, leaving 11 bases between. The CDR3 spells CASSQAASSSYEQYF. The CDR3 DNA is TGTGCCAGCAGCCAAGCGGCATCTTCTTCCTACGAGCAGTACTTC.

The CDR3 region is CASSLDRGQPQHF. In DNA, the CDR3 is TGTGCCAGCAGCTTAGATCGGGGTCAGCCCCAGCATTTT. J is TRBJ1-5 and V is TRBV11-2; D uncertain. Trimming left V 0 bases short and J 6 bases short, with 6 bases between. The CDR3 contains 13 residues. Germline loops: CDR1 SGHAT, CDR2 FQNNGV.

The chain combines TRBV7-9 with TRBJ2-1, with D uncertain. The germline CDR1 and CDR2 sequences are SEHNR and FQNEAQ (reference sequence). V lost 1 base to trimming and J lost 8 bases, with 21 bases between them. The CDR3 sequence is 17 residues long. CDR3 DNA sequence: TGTGCCAGCAGCTTAGGTTGGACCTTGGGGAATTTAGATGAGCAGTTCTTC. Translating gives CASSLGWTLGNLDEQFF.

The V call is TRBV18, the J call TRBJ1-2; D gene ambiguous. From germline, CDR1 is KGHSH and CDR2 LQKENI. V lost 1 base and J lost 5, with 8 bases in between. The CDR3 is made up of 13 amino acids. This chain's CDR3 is CASSPRGEYGYTF. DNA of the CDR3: TGTGCCAGCTCACCACGGGGAGAGTATGGCTACACCTTC.

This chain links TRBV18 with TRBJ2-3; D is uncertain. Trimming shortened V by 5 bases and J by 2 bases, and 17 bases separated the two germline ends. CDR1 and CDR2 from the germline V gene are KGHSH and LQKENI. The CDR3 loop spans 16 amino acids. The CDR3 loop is CASSSLLSALTDTQYF. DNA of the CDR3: TGTGCCAGCTCAAGTCTCTTGTCCGCGCTCACAGATACGCAGTATTTT.

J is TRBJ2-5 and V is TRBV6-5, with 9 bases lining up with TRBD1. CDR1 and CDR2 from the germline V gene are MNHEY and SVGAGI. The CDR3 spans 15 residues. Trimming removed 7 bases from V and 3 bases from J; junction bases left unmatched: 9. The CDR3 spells CASKLFRDREETQYF. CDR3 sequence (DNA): TGTGCCAGCAAACTCTTCCGGGACAGGGAAGAGACCCAGTACTTC.

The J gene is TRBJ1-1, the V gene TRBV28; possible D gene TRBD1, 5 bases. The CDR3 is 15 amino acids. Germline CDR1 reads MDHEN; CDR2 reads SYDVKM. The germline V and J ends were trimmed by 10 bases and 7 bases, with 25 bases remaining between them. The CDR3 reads CATLPNRRKQREAFF. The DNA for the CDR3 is TGTGCCACCCTTCCTAACAGGCGGAAACAACGTGAAGCTTTCTTT. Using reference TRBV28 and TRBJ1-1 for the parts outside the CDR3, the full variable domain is DVKVTQSSRYLVKRTGEKVFLECVQDMDHENMFWYRQDPGLGLRLIYFSYDVKMKEKGDIPEGYSVSREKKERFSLILESASTNQTSMYLCATLPNRRKQREAFFGQGTRLTVV.

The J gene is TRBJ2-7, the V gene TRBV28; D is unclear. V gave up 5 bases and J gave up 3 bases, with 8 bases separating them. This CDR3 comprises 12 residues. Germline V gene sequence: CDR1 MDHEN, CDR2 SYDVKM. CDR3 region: CASSLRYYEQYF. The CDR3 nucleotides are TGTGCCAGCAGTCTCCGGTACTACGAGCAGTACTTC.

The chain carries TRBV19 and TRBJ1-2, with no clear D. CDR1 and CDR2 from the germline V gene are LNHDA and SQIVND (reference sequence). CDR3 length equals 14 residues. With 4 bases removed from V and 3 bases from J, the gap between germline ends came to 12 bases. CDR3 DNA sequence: TGTGCCAGTAGTACCCTCGTGGGTCACTATGGCTACACCTTC. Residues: CASSTLVGHYGYTF.

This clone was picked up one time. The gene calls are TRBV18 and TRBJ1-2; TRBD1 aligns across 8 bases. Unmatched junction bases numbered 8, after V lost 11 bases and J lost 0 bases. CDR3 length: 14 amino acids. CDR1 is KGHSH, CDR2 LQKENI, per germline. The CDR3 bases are TGTGCCTCCGTAGAGGACAGGGCTAACTATGGCTACACCTTC. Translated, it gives CASVEDRANYGYTF.

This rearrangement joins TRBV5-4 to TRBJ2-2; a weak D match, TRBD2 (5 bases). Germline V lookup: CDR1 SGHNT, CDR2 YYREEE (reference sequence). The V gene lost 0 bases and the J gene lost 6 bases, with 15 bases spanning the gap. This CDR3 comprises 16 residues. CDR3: CASSLAGGSRSGELFF. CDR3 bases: TGTGCCAGCAGCTTGGCCGGAGGTTCCCGGTCCGGGGAGCTGTTTTTT.

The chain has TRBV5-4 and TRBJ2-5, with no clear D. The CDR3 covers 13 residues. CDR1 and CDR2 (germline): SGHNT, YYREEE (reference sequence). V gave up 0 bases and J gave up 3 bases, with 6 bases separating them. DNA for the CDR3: TGTGCCAGCAGCTTGGCACCGAAAGAGACCCAGTACTTC. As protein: CASSLAPKETQYF.

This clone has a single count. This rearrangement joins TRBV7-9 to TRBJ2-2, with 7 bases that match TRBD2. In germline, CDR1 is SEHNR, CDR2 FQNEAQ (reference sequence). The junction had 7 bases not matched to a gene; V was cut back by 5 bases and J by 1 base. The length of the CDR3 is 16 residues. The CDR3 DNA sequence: TGTGCCAGCAGCCCACCTAGCGGAGGGAACACCGGGGAGCTGTTTTTT. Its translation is CASSPPSGGNTGELFF.